The 21 T cell receptor beta chains listed next were all sequenced from one sample in a study of cytomegalovirus exposure and HLA in healthy donors. PCR primers comprised 60 Vbeta and 13 Jbeta primers. Here immunoSEQ multiplex PCR was the method, and the copy in TCRdb shows in-frame clones only, minus some. The table has approximately 110,000 clones, around 80% seen once. The source material was PBMCs. The receptor set was obtained from a young woman in good health and CMV-seropositive.

This clone was counted once. V usage is TRBV5-4 and J usage is TRBJ2-7, with 11 positions matching TRBD1. Germline CDR1 is SGHNT and CDR2 is YYREEE (reference sequence). This CDR3 region has 16 residues. Trimming at V came to 0 bases and at J to 5 bases, leaving 7 bases not matched to a gene. CDR3 DNA sequence: TGTGCCAGCAGCTTGGGTCCCGGGACAGGGGGTAACGAGCAGTACTTC. The encoded protein is CASSLGPGTGGNEQYF.

The CDR3 here is CASSVGAGSSYEQYF. CDR3 nucleotides: TGTGCCAGCAGCGTAGGGGCGGGAAGCTCCTACGAGCAGTACTTC. This rearrangement joins TRBV9 to TRBJ2-7; D is perhaps TRBD2 (6 bases). V shed 0 bases and J shed 0 bases, with 10 bases lying between them. The CDR3 runs 15 residues. From germline, CDR1 is SGDLS and CDR2 YYNGEE.

As concerns this clone: The sample contains more than one DNA sequence encoding this CDR3. V is TRBV28 and J is TRBJ1-2; the D gene is possibly TRBD1 (6 bases). Germline V CDR1 and CDR2: MDHEN, SYDVKM. Trimming stripped 3 bases from V and 7 bases from J, with 21 bases between. This CDR3 is 16 amino acids long. CDR3: CASSLGGSWTEVGYTF. The CDR3 DNA reads TGTGCCAGCAGTTTGGGGGGGTCCTGGACAGAAGTTGGCTACACCTTC.

The chain couples TRBV7-2 to TRBJ2-7, with a possible D match to TRBD2 (6 bases). The CDR3 runs to 17 residues. Deletions cut 3 bases from V and 1 base from J, with 19 bases between. Germline loops: CDR1 SGHTA, CDR2 FQGNSA. This CDR3 is CASSFHISGDSSYEQYF. Written as DNA, the CDR3 is TGTGCCAGCAGCTTCCATATCTCGGGAGATAGTTCCTACGAGCAGTACTTC.

The chain is built from TRBV5-6 and TRBJ2-7, with TRBD2 identical over 10 bases. Trimming removed 4 bases from V and 2 bases from J; junction bases left unmatched: 6. The germline V gene encodes CDR1 SGHDT and CDR2 YYEEEE. The CDR3 has 15 amino acids. This chain's CDR3 is CASSTLAGVPYEQYF. The CDR3 DNA reads as TGTGCCAGCAGCACTCTAGCGGGAGTTCCCTACGAGCAGTACTTC.

This chain links TRBV28 with TRBJ1-2, with 8 positions matching TRBD1. The CDR3 is made up of 14 amino acids. V lost 6 bases and J lost 4; bases outside the gene matches: 7. CDR1 and CDR2 from the germline V gene are MDHEN and SYDVKM. The CDR3 spells CASRDRGWPYGYTF. DNA for the CDR3: TGTGCCAGCAGAGACAGGGGTTGGCCCTATGGCTACACCTTC.

V gene TRBV19 combines with J gene TRBJ1-1; 11 bases fit TRBD1. The CDR3 has 14 amino acids. The V gene end was trimmed by 10 bases and the J gene end by 4 bases; junction bases not matched to a gene: 8. Germline assignment: CDR1 LNHDA and CDR2 SQIVND (reference sequence). For the CDR3, the DNA is TGTGCCACCCGGGACAGGGGGATAGGCACTGAAGCTTTCTTT. Its translation is CATRDRGIGTEAFF.

This sequence joins TRBV18 and TRBJ1-3; 8 bases agree with TRBD1. The CDR3 extends over 15 amino acids. Germline V CDR1 and CDR2: KGHSH, LQKENI. With V trimmed by 2 bases and J by 6 bases, 6 bases remained unmatched. The CDR3 spells CASSPSDRGTNTIYF. The CDR3 DNA follows: TGTGCCAGCTCACCATCCGACAGGGGTACAAACACCATATATTTT. Complete variable domain (other parts from reference TRBV18 and TRBJ1-3): NAGVMQNPRHLVRRRGQEARLRCSPMKGHSHVYWYRQLPEEGLKFMVYLQKENIIDESGMPKERFSAEFPKEGPSILRIQQVVRGDSAAYFCASSPSDRGTNTIYFGEGSWLTVV.

The chain combines TRBV7-2 with TRBJ1-1; D is possibly TRBD1 (5 bases). This CDR3 has 13 amino acids. V lost 5 bases and J 1 base, leaving 8 bases between the germline ends. CDR1 and CDR2 from the germline V gene are SGHTA and FQGNSA. The CDR3 nucleotides are TGTGCCAGCAGCCCGACAGAGAACACTGAAGCTTTCTTT. Its protein product is CASSPTENTEAFF.

The V gene is TRBV4-2, the J gene TRBJ2-5; D gene ambiguous. Trimming stripped 5 bases from V and 5 bases from J, with 18 bases between. The CDR3 sequence is 15 residues long. Germline V gives CDR1 LGHNA, CDR2 YNFKEQ. The CDR3 DNA reads TGTGCCAGCAGCACTCATTGGGTGGTCGGGGAGACCCAGTACTTC. Its translation is CASSTHWVVGETQYF.

This sequence joins TRBV9 and TRBJ2-4; maybe TRBD2 (5 bases). This CDR3 comprises 17 residues. The germline gives CDR1 SGDLS, CDR2 YYNGEE. With 0 bases removed from V and 6 bases from J, the gap between germline ends came to 19 bases. CDR3 region: CASSVEAGPSGGNIQYF. CDR3 DNA sequence: TGTGCCAGCAGCGTAGAGGCGGGTCCTTCGGGTGGAAACATTCAGTACTTC. Variable domain in full (rest from reference TRBV9 and TRBJ2-4): DSGVTQTPKHLITATGQRVTLRCSPRSGDLSVYWYQQSLDQGLQFLIQYYNGEERAKGNILERFSAQQFPDLHSELNLSSLELGDSALYFCASSVEAGPSGGNIQYFGAGTRLSVL.

The V call is TRBV28, the J call TRBJ2-3, with D possibly being TRBD1 (5 bases). Germline CDR1 reads MDHEN; CDR2 reads SYDVKM. Trimming left V 2 bases short and J 6 bases short, with 12 bases between. The CDR3 totals 14 residues. CDR3 in amino acids: CASSLRAPGDTQYF. The CDR3, as DNA: TGTGCCAGCAGTTTAAGAGCGCCAGGGGATACGCAGTATTTT.

The chain joins TRBV6-5 to TRBJ1-1; D not resolved. The length of the CDR3 is 13 residues. V lost 7 bases and J 5 bases, leaving 14 bases between the germline ends. Per germline, CDR1 MNHEY and CDR2 SVGAGI. The DNA of the CDR3 is TGTGCCAGCACTCTCGGGTCTTTTACTGAAGCTTTCTTT. Protein product: CASTLGSFTEAFF.

The chain has TRBV13 and TRBJ2-1, with 11 bases fitting TRBD1. Germline-derived CDR1 and CDR2 are PRHDT and FYEKMQ (reference sequence). The CDR3 is 15 residues long. V shed 5 bases and J 6 bases; nucleotides not matched to a gene: 6. The CDR3 loop is CASSPTGQGVNEQFF. As DNA, the CDR3 is TGTGCCAGCAGCCCAACGGGACAGGGGGTCAATGAGCAGTTCTTC.

The chain employs TRBV18 and TRBJ2-2, with 10 bases lining up with TRBD2. Germline CDR1 and CDR2: KGHSH and LQKENI. The V gene end was trimmed by 3 bases and the J gene end by 4 bases; junction bases not matched to a gene: 2. The CDR3 sequence is 15 residues long. For the CDR3, the DNA is TGTGCCAGCTCACCGAGCGGGAGGGCCACCGGGGAGCTGTTTTTT. It yields the protein CASSPSGRATGELFF.

The table lists this clone with a count of one. This chain joins TRBV4-1 and TRBJ2-3, with D possibly matching TRBD2 (6 bases). The CDR3 has 16 residues. The V end lost 0 bases, the J end lost 1 base, and 11 bases lay between the germline ends. Germline CDR1 and CDR2: MGHRA and YSYEKL. The CDR3 loop reads CASSQDEAGGTDTQYF. CDR3 DNA: TGCGCCAGCAGCCAAGACGAAGCGGGCGGCACAGATACGCAGTATTTT.

This clone was found a few times. This rearrangement joins TRBV9 to TRBJ1-1; TRBD1 matches 7 bases. From germline, CDR1 is SGDLS and CDR2 YYNGEE. The V gene end was trimmed by 0 bases and the J gene end by 5 bases; junction bases not matched to a gene: 4. CDR3 size: 14 residues. CDR3 amino acids: CASSVVGGGTEAFF. The CDR3 coding sequence is TGTGCCAGCAGCGTAGTAGGGGGCGGAACTGAAGCTTTCTTT. Based on the CDR3 plus reference TRBV9 and TRBJ1-1, the full variable domain is DSGVTQTPKHLITATGQRVTLRCSPRSGDLSVYWYQQSLDQGLQFLIQYYNGEERAKGNILERFSAQQFPDLHSELNLSSLELGDSALYFCASSVVGGGTEAFFGQGTRLTVV.

With respect to this clone: Its ends do not fully match the called genes, so a read error is possible. The V gene is TRBV10-3, the J gene TRBJ2-2, with TRBD1 as a possible D gene (5 bases). CDR1 is ENHRY, CDR2 SYGVKD, per germline. This CDR3 comprises 14 residues. The CDR3 nucleotides are TGTGTCATCAGTTGGACAAAGAACACCGGGGAGCTGTTTTTT. It yields the protein CVISWTKNTGELFF.

The J gene is TRBJ2-7, the V gene TRBV2; 8 bases align to TRBD2. CDR1 is SNHLY and CDR2 is FYNNEI in the germline V gene. V shed 7 bases and J 1 base; nucleotides not matched to a gene: 6. This CDR3 contains 14 residues. In nucleotides, the CDR3 is TGTGCCAGCATGGAGCGGGAGCGATCCTACGAGCAGTACTTC. Translating it yields CASMERERSYEQYF.

For the CDR3, the DNA is TGTGCCAGCAGTGCCCCCGGTAGCGGGAGACCCCCCTCCGGGGAGCTGTTTTTT. Protein sequence: CASSAPGSGRPPSGELFF. V and J are TRBV2 and TRBJ2-2; 9 bases fit TRBD2. Germline-derived CDR1 and CDR2 are SNHLY and FYNNEI. J lost 6 bases, V lost 4 bases, and 15 bases had no gene match. The CDR3 sequence is 18 residues long.

This sequence joins TRBV7-6 and TRBJ1-2; no firm D call. The V gene's germline CDR1 is SGHVS and CDR2 FNYEAQ. The V and J ends lost 3 bases and 6 bases respectively, with 14 bases between them. The CDR3 runs to 14 residues. CDR3 sequence: CASSFRGGGDGYTF. Written as DNA, the CDR3 is TGTGCCAGCAGCTTTCGGGGTGGCGGCGATGGCTACACCTTC.